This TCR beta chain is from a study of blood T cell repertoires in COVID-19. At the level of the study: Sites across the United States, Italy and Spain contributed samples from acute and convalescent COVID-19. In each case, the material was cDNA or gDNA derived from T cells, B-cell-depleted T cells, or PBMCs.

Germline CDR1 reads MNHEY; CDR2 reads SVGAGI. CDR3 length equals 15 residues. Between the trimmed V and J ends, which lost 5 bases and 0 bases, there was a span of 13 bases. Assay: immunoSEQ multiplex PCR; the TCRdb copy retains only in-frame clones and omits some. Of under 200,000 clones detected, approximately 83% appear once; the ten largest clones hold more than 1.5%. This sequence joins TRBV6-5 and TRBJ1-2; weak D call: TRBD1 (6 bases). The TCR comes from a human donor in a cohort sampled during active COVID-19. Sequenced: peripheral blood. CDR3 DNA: TGTGCCAGCAGTATCATCGGACAGTCTAACTATGGCTACACCTTC. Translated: CASSIIGQSNYGYTF.